The 16 T cell receptor beta chains given below trace back to one sample, sequenced in a study of T cells after yellow fever vaccination. TCRdb re-called the 5' RACE reads with MiXCR, one entry per CDR3 protein. The sample has 300,000 to 350,000 distinct CDR3 sequences; roughly 7.5% are singletons. This sample comprised PBMCs, obtained about 41 days after the first yellow fever vaccination. The receptors originated from a man aged 18 to 30 who received the YFV17D yellow fever vaccine.

The chain employs TRBV11-3 and TRBJ2-3; no clear D. This CDR3 comprises 15 residues. CDR1 and CDR2 from the germline V gene are SGHNT and YENEEA. V shed 7 bases and J shed 0 bases, with 14 bases lying between them. CDR3 sequence reads: CASKRSSSSTDTQYF. CDR3 in DNA: TGTGCCAGCAAACGAAGTTCTTCTAGCACAGATACGCAGTATTTT.

Ten or more counts support this clonotype. CDR3 sequence: CASSSQTGANYGYTF. In DNA form, the CDR3 reads TGTGCCAGCAGCTCCCAGACAGGGGCTAACTATGGCTACACCTTC. The chain combines TRBV7-2 with TRBJ1-2; 8 positions match TRBD1. The CDR3 is made up of 15 amino acids. Per the germline V gene, CDR1 is SGHTA and CDR2 is FQGNSA. Trimming removed 4 bases from V and 0 bases from J; junction bases left unmatched: 4. The whole variable domain, filled in from reference TRBV7-2 and TRBJ1-2, reads GAGVSQSPSNKVTEKGKDVELRCDPISGHTALYWYRQSLGQGLEFLIYFQGNSAPDKSGLPSDRFSAERTGGSVSTLTIQRTQQEDSAVYLCASSSQTGANYGYTFGSGTRLTVV.

J is TRBJ2-7 and V is TRBV7-9; D is perhaps TRBD2 (6 bases). V shed 2 bases and J shed 1 base, with 12 bases lying between them. The V gene's germline CDR1 is SEHNR and CDR2 FQNEAQ (reference sequence). CDR3 size: 15 residues. CDR3 sequence: CASSLKAGVSYEQYF. The CDR3 DNA follows: TGTGCCAGCAGCTTAAAAGCGGGTGTTTCCTACGAGCAGTACTTC.

This sequence joins TRBV6-2 or TRBV6-3 and TRBJ2-2; 8 nucleotides align to TRBD1. CDR1 and CDR2 (germline): MNHEY, SVGEGT. This CDR3 has 14 amino acids. The V gene end was trimmed by 8 bases and the J gene end by 4 bases; junction bases not matched to a gene: 6. DNA for the CDR3: TGTGCCAGCGATCGGACAGGGATCACCGGGGAGCTGTTTTTT. The encoded protein is CASDRTGITGELFF.

The V and J genes are TRBV15 and TRBJ2-1, with no clear D. CDR3 length: 15 amino acids. Germline V gives CDR1 LNHNV, CDR2 YYDKDF (reference sequence). With 6 bases removed from V and 4 bases from J, the gap between germline ends came to 16 bases. CDR3 DNA: TGTGCCACCAGTATCGACAAGGGTCCGTACAATGAGCAGTTCTTC. It yields the protein CATSIDKGPYNEQFF.

The V and J genes are TRBV6-1 and TRBJ2-3, with D tentatively TRBD1 (6 bases). Germline V lookup: CDR1 MNHNS, CDR2 SASEGT. The length of the CDR3 is 17 residues. The V end was cut by 6 bases, the J end by 0 bases, with 19 bases between. In DNA, the CDR3 is TGTGCCAGCAGCGCCGGGACACCGCGATCCAGCACAGATACGCAGTATTTT. It translates to CASSAGTPRSSTDTQYF.

This clonotype was seen once. The chain joins TRBV7-9 to TRBJ1-1, with D unclear. CDR3 length: 14 residues. Germline lookup yields CDR1 SEHNR and CDR2 FQNEAQ (reference sequence). The V end lost 6 bases, the J end lost 2 bases, and 13 bases lay between the germline ends. CDR3 sequence reads: CASRPLGKNTEAFF. The CDR3 nucleotides are TGTGCCAGCAGGCCGTTGGGAAAAAACACTGAAGCTTTCTTT. The entire variable domain, with the rest obtained from reference TRBV7-9 and TRBJ1-1, is as follows: DTGVSQNPRHKITKRGQNVTFRCDPISEHNRLYWYRQTLGQGPEFLTYFQNEAQLEKSRLLSDRFSAERPKGSFSTLEIQRTEQGDSAMYLCASRPLGKNTEAFFGQGTRLTVV.

The chain carries TRBV5-1 and TRBJ1-6; D not resolved. CDR1 is SGHRS, CDR2 YFSETQ, per germline. The CDR3 covers 14 residues. The V end was cut by 2 bases, the J end by 6 bases, with 9 bases between. CDR3 protein: CASSFQNFNSPLHF. As DNA, the CDR3 is TGCGCCAGCAGCTTCCAGAACTTTAATTCACCCCTCCACTTT.

This clonotype was observed a few times. The chain has TRBV7-2 and TRBJ1-6; D is perhaps TRBD1 (5 bases). The CDR3 spans 15 residues. V gave up 0 bases and J gave up 13 bases, with 16 bases separating them. The V gene's germline CDR1 is SGHTA and CDR2 FQGNSA. This chain's CDR3 is CASSLAGNGAGPLHF. CDR3 nucleotides: TGTGCCAGCAGCTTAGCGGGTAATGGGGCAGGCCCCCTCCACTTT.

This clonotype was detected only a few times. This CDR3 reads CSAREQPFSNYGYTF. The CDR3, as DNA: TGCAGTGCTAGAGAGCAGCCTTTCTCTAACTATGGCTACACCTTC. The V and J genes are TRBV20-1 and TRBJ1-2; no definite D call. The V gene's germline CDR1 is DFQATT and CDR2 SNEGSKA (reference sequence). The CDR3 length is 15 residues. The ends were cut back, 0 bases at V and 0 bases at J, with 11 bases in the middle.

This clonotype was picked up a small number of times. The rearrangement uses TRBV27 and TRBJ1-4; D uncertain. This CDR3 has 12 amino acids. Germline V CDR1 and CDR2: MNHEY, SMNVEV (reference sequence). Trimming took 3 bases from V and 10 from J, leaving 9 bases between them. CDR3 protein: CASSFVAGKLFF. The CDR3 bases are TGTGCCAGCAGTTTTGTTGCAGGAAAACTGTTTTTT.

This chain joins TRBV4-1 and TRBJ1-3; D is unresolved. Trimming took off 1 base at V and 0 bases at J, with 13 bases between the two ends. The CDR3 runs 17 residues. Germline CDR1 reads MGHRA; CDR2 reads YSYEKL. The CDR3 loop is CASSQVVGGRSGNTIYF. CDR3 DNA: TGCGCCAGCAGCCAAGTGGTCGGCGGGCGCTCTGGAAACACCATATATTTT.

This clonotype was seen a handful of times. V usage is TRBV7-2 and J usage is TRBJ2-3, with 8 bases fitting TRBD2. This CDR3 spans 12 amino acids. V dropped 9 bases and J dropped 11; count of bases not matched to a gene: 10. Germline assignment: CDR1 SGHTA and CDR2 FQGNSA. CDR3 loop: CASELTLAGQYF. The CDR3 DNA is TGTGCCAGTGAGCTTACGCTAGCGGGGCAGTATTTT.

This clonotype showed up just a few times. The chain employs TRBV29-1 and TRBJ2-1; D may match TRBD1 or TRBD2 (7 bases each). The V and J ends lost 6 bases and 15 bases respectively, with 18 bases between them. The germline CDR1 and CDR2 sequences are SQVTM and ANQGSEA. This CDR3 comprises 11 residues. The CDR3 sequence is CSVRREGARFF. Here the CDR3 DNA reads TGCAGCGTCCGGAGGGAGGGGGCTCGGTTCTTC.

The rearrangement links TRBV15 to TRBJ2-7; TRBD2 agrees at 8 bases. The CDR3 loop spans 13 amino acids. V was pared by 4 bases and J by 3 bases, with 2 bases of the junction left unmatched. CDR1 and CDR2 from the germline V gene are LNHNV and YYDKDF (reference sequence). This CDR3 reads CATSKAGVYEQYV. CDR3 sequence (DNA): TGTGCCACCAGCAAAGCGGGGGTCTACGAGCAGTACGTC.

The chain is built from TRBV7-9 and TRBJ1-6; the match to TRBD1 covers 7 bases. With V trimmed by 4 bases and J by 4 bases, 1 base remained unmatched. Germline values: CDR1 SEHNR, CDR2 FQNEAQ (reference sequence). The CDR3 length is 14 residues. The CDR3, as DNA: TGTGCCAGCAGCTCGGGACAGTATAATTCACCCCTCCACTTT. Encoded protein: CASSSGQYNSPLHF.